The sequence of this TCR beta chain was determined in a study of response to subunit inactivated influenza vaccine (dated by TCRdb to 2017 to 2018). For the wider study: To follow how T cells responded to a trivalent subunit inactivated influenza vaccine, the researchers relied on deep quantitative profiling of the T cell receptor repertoire.

Inclusive of the bounding cysteine and phenylalanine, the CDR3 is 16 residues long. Of all the DNA, just the CDR3 is kept, 48 bases in frame from base 1. V is cut back by 6 bases and J by 8 bases, with 11 bases in the junction unmatched. CDR1 and CDR2 (MNHEY, SVGEGT) derive from the germline V gene. The full study reports these points: It was suggested by the authors that each seasonal influenza vaccination may recruit only a limited number of new T cells.

This clonotype was recorded many times. Which antigen it targets is not known. No base-level quality is on record; no much larger clone is a single base apart. To prepare the library, RT-PCR was applied. The instrument was an Illumina HiSeq 2500. TCRdb redid the processing of the public reads, applying fastp at Q25 and MiXCR, and retained in-frame beta chains. Every entry covers one CDR3 protein and lists the most common genes and DNA from its rows. For this sample there are hundreds of thousands of distinct CDR3 sequences; 9% to 15% appear just once. The ten top clones hold 7.8% of the sample. The clonotype comes from a man in his fifties or sixties who received an inactivated influenza vaccine. Donor details come from another sample of the same person, matched by shared clones. The chain uses TRBV6-2 or TRBV6-3 and TRBJ2-1; a stretch of 12 junction bases matches TRBD1. This sample comprised non-naive T cells sorted from PBMCs, obtained around two weeks before vaccination. The sample's cell subset or site label, decoded: memory T cell fraction. The CDR3 sequence is CASSETGTGGWYEQFF. DNA sequence: TGTGCCAGCAGCGAGACCGGGACAGGGGGCTGGTATGAGCAGTTCTTC.